Following are 11 T cell receptor beta chains from one sample sequenced in a study of response to subunit inactivated influenza vaccine. TCRdb independently ran MiXCR on the RT-PCR reads; one entry per CDR3 protein. Among fewer than 750,000 distinct CDR3 sequences listed, 13% to 15% were seen once. This material consisted of PBMCs from blood, taken 11 to 12 days after vaccination. The receptor source for this set is a man aged 50 to 59 who received an inactivated influenza vaccine.

The chain employs TRBV7-6 and TRBJ1-5; a weak D match, TRBD1 (5 bases). CDR1 and CDR2 (germline): SGHVS, FNYEAQ. V shed 6 bases and J shed 0 bases, with 15 bases lying between them. The CDR3 runs to 16 residues. CDR3 protein: CASREAGLYSNQPQHF. In DNA, the CDR3 is TGTGCCAGCAGAGAAGCAGGGCTCTATAGCAATCAGCCCCAGCATTTT.

V gene TRBV7-9 combines with J gene TRBJ1-2; 9 bases agree with TRBD1. V trimming: 4 bases; J trimming: 2 bases; junction bases outside the gene matches: 5. The germline CDR1 and CDR2 sequences are SEHNR and FQNEAQ (reference sequence). The CDR3 extends over 15 amino acids. CDR3 loop: CASSYTGQGNYGYTF. The CDR3, as DNA: TGTGCCAGCAGCTACACAGGACAGGGGAACTATGGCTACACCTTC.

This clonotype was counted a few times. The rearrangement joins TRBV9 to TRBJ2-1; D tentatively reads TRBD1 or TRBD2 (5 bases each). The CDR3 spans 12 residues. V was pared by 2 bases and J by 7 bases, with 7 bases between. CDR1 and CDR2 from the germline V gene are SGDLS and YYNGEE. The DNA of the CDR3 is TGTGCCAGCAGCGTGGGGGAAAATGAGCAGTTCTTC. Protein: CASSVGENEQFF.

This clonotype was observed many times. CDR3 DNA sequence: TGCGCCAGCAGCCAAGATCGGGGGACCCCCCTGTTCTTC. This codes for CASSQDRGTPLFF. This chain links TRBV4-1 with TRBJ2-1; D might be TRBD2 (6 bases). Trimming pared 0 bases from V and 15 bases from J, leaving 15 bases between. The germline V gene encodes CDR1 MGHRA and CDR2 YSYEKL. The CDR3 is 13 amino acids.

J is TRBJ1-4 and V is TRBV20-1, with 9 bases fitting TRBD1. Trimming took 7 bases from V and 7 from J; bases not matched to a gene: 4. The CDR3 covers 12 residues. CDR1 is DFQATT, CDR2 SNEGSKA, per germline (reference sequence). In nucleotides, the CDR3 is TGCAGTGTCGGGACAGGGAGTGAAAAACTGTTTTTT. This encodes CSVGTGSEKLFF.

This clonotype has ten or more counts. The chain uses TRBV29-1 and TRBJ2-6; a weak D match, TRBD1 (6 bases). Looked up from germline, CDR1 is SQVTM and CDR2 is ANQGSEA. V dropped 4 bases and J dropped 0 bases, with 10 bases sitting between them. The CDR3 has 15 residues. The CDR3 DNA reads as TGCAGCGTTGGGCAGGGGAGCTCTGGGGCCAACGTCCTGACTTTC. Protein: CSVGQGSSGANVLTF.

J is TRBJ2-1 and V is TRBV7-9; maybe TRBD1 (6 bases). V was trimmed by 2 bases and J by 4 bases, leaving 12 bases between them. Germline CDR1 SEHNR, CDR2 FQNEAQ (reference sequence). This CDR3 is built from 15 residues. The CDR3 loop reads CASSLIEDRYNEQFF. CDR3 coding DNA: TGTGCCAGCAGCTTAATAGAGGACAGATACAATGAGCAGTTCTTC. Variable domain in full (rest from reference TRBV7-9 and TRBJ2-1): DTGVSQNPRHKITKRGQNVTFRCDPISEHNRLYWYRQTLGQGPEFLTYFQNEAQLEKSRLLSDRFSAERPKGSFSTLEIQRTEQGDSAMYLCASSLIEDRYNEQFFGPGTRLTVL.

This clonotype has more than one count but fewer than ten. V is TRBV7-9 and J is TRBJ2-1; D gene ambiguous. This CDR3 is 13 amino acids long. V was shortened by 8 bases and J by 1 base, with 9 bases between the two germline ends. The germline gives CDR1 SEHNR, CDR2 FQNEAQ (reference sequence). Written as DNA, the CDR3 is TGTGCCAGCGTGACGGATTCCTACAATGAGCAGTTCTTC. Translating it yields CASVTDSYNEQFF.

This sequence joins TRBV7-2 and TRBJ2-7, with D possibly TRBD2 on 5 matching bases. Germline V gives CDR1 SGHTA, CDR2 FQGNSA. Trimming took 8 bases from V and 3 from J, leaving 17 bases between them. The CDR3 has 14 amino acids. CDR3 DNA sequence: TGTGCCAGCGGCCCCGGGGTGCGGGTCTACGAGCAGTACTTC. Amino acid sequence: CASGPGVRVYEQYF.

This clonotype turned up a few times. The gene calls are TRBV11-2 and TRBJ1-1; 12 positions agree with TRBD1. V lost 6 bases and J lost 4; bases outside the gene matches: 6. Germline CDR1 SGHAT, CDR2 FQNNGV. This CDR3 has 15 residues. The CDR3 here is CASRAGQGAITEAFF. The CDR3 coding sequence is TGTGCCAGCAGAGCGGGACAGGGGGCAATCACTGAAGCTTTCTTT.

This chain joins TRBV20-1 and TRBJ2-1, with 10 nucleotides matching TRBD2. Trimming cost V 0 bases and J 9 bases; bases outside gene matches: 11. The CDR3 sequence is 16 residues long. In germline, CDR1 is DFQATT, CDR2 SNEGSKA (reference sequence). The CDR3 loop reads CSARDLPSGSISEQFF. In DNA, the CDR3 is TGCAGTGCTAGAGACCTGCCTAGCGGGAGTATAAGTGAGCAGTTCTTC.